Given below is one T cell receptor beta chain in context. The antigen remains unidentified. The record originates from a study of cytomegalovirus exposure and HLA in healthy donors. Study-wide points: Upon later analysis, TCR association rates were observed to vary by HLA locus, being highest for DRB1 and lowest for HLA-C. Most of the TCR beta V segments (in an earlier analysis) were productive either about 90% or about 30% of the time.

The PCR ran on 60 Vbeta and 13 Jbeta primers. Sequenced by immunoSEQ multiplex PCR; TCRdb stores in-frame clones only, minus some. Altogether around 150,000 clones are present, over 75% being singletons, with the ten largest covering 1.9%. V shed 4 bases, J shed 2 bases, and the junction held 4 bases outside the gene matches. This CDR3 contains 14 residues. Per germline, CDR1 SGHRS and CDR2 YFSETQ. This receptor was taken from a human donor in good health. Source material: PBMCs. The genes are TRBV5-1 and TRBJ2-5, with 8 bases aligning to TRBD1. CDR3: CASSPGQAQETQYF. Written as DNA, the CDR3 is TGCGCCAGCAGCCCGGGACAGGCTCAAGAGACCCAGTACTTC.